Shown below are 9 T cell receptor beta chains from a single sample sequenced in a study of blood T cell repertoires in COVID-19. Only in-frame clones appear in the TCRdb table, and some are missing; sequencing was by immunoSEQ multiplex PCR. The sample includes 65,000 or so clones, roughly 90% of them seen just once. Source material: peripheral blood. These receptors originate from a man aged 60 to 69 with acute or convalescent COVID-19.

The chain is built from TRBV5-1 and TRBJ1-1; D is ambiguous. The CDR3 length is 15 residues. The V end lost 4 bases, the J end lost 5 bases, and 18 bases lay between the germline ends. Germline V gene sequence: CDR1 SGHRS, CDR2 YFSETQ. CDR3 residues: CASSAVLIDSTEAFF. The DNA for the CDR3 is TGCGCCAGCAGCGCGGTCCTGATAGATTCGACTGAAGCTTTCTTT. The variable domain in full, with the rest retrieved from reference TRBV5-1 and TRBJ1-1, is KAGVTQTPRYLIKTRGQQVTLSCSPISGHRSVSWYQQTPGQGLQFLFEYFSETQRNKGNFPGRFSGRQFSNSRSEMNVSTLELGDSALYLCASSAVLIDSTEAFFGQGTRLTVV.

This rearrangement joins TRBV27 to TRBJ2-7; D is perhaps TRBD1 (6 bases). The CDR3 is 16 residues long. CDR1 and CDR2 from the germline V gene are MNHEY and SMNVEV (reference sequence). V shed 7 bases and J shed 3 bases, with 22 bases lying between them. CDR3 nucleotide sequence: TGTGCCAGCAAGCTACAGGGTTCGCAGTTTAACTACGAGCAGTACTTC. It yields the protein CASKLQGSQFNYEQYF.

This chain links TRBV3-1 (or the pseudogene TRBV3-2) with TRBJ2-3, with 10 bases fitting TRBD2. V dropped 0 bases and J dropped 3; count of bases not matched to a gene: 3. CDR3 length equals 16 residues. CDR1 and CDR2 from the germline V gene are LGHDT and YNNKEL (reference sequence). The CDR3 coding sequence is TGTGCCAGCAGCCAAGAGGTAGCGGGGGGAACAGATACGCAGTATTTT. Its protein product is CASSQEVAGGTDTQYF.

The V gene is TRBV7-2, the J gene TRBJ1-1, with no clear D. The germline V and J ends were trimmed by 1 base and 1 base, with 7 bases remaining between them. Germline assignment: CDR1 SGHTA and CDR2 FQGNSA. The CDR3 is 14 residues long. CDR3 amino acids: CASSLVGRNTEAFF. In nucleotides, the CDR3 is TGTGCCAGCAGCTTAGTGGGCAGGAACACTGAAGCTTTCTTT.

V is TRBV6-5 and J is TRBJ1-2; D is possibly TRBD1 (6 bases). V lost 4 bases to trimming and J lost 8 bases, with 14 bases between them. Germline V lookup: CDR1 MNHEY, CDR2 SVGAGI. The CDR3 spans 13 residues. In DNA, the CDR3 is TGTGCCAGCAGTTCACAGGGCTATTGGGGCTACACCTTC. As protein: CASSSQGYWGYTF.

This chain connects TRBV7-9 to TRBJ1-1, with D unresolved. This CDR3 region has 15 residues. Germline lookup yields CDR1 SEHNR and CDR2 FQNEAQ (reference sequence). V was pared by 1 base and J by 6 bases, with 15 bases between. The CDR3 loop is CASSLVASRSSEAFF. The CDR3, as DNA: TGTGCCAGCAGCTTAGTGGCGTCGCGGTCCTCTGAAGCTTTCTTT.

This clone was observed a single time. The chain combines TRBV19 with TRBJ2-7, with D perhaps TRBD2 (5 bases). The CDR3 contains 15 residues. V lost 6 bases to trimming and J lost 1 base, with 16 bases between them. Germline V lookup: CDR1 LNHDA, CDR2 SQIVND (reference sequence). The CDR3 DNA is TGTGCCAGTAGGGACTCTGTCGGTACGTCCTACGAGCAGTACTTC. This sequence encodes CASRDSVGTSYEQYF.

V and J are TRBV7-9 and TRBJ1-6, with D maybe TRBD1 (5 bases). V lost 1 base, J lost 10 bases, and 14 bases lay in between. Germline V CDR1 and CDR2: SEHNR, FQNEAQ (reference sequence). The CDR3 has 15 residues. CDR3 coding DNA: TGTGCCAGCAGCTTAGGTTCAGGGCTGGAGTCACCCCTCCACTTT. Its translation: CASSLGSGLESPLHF.

The V and J genes are TRBV9 and TRBJ2-2; 7 nucleotides match TRBD2. V lost 5 bases, J lost 5 bases, and 3 bases stayed unmatched. This CDR3 region has 13 residues. The germline V gene has CDR1 SGDLS and CDR2 YYNGEE. As DNA, the CDR3 is TGTGCCAGCAGGATGGGGGGGACCGGGGAGCTGTTTTTT. It translates to CASRMGGTGELFF.